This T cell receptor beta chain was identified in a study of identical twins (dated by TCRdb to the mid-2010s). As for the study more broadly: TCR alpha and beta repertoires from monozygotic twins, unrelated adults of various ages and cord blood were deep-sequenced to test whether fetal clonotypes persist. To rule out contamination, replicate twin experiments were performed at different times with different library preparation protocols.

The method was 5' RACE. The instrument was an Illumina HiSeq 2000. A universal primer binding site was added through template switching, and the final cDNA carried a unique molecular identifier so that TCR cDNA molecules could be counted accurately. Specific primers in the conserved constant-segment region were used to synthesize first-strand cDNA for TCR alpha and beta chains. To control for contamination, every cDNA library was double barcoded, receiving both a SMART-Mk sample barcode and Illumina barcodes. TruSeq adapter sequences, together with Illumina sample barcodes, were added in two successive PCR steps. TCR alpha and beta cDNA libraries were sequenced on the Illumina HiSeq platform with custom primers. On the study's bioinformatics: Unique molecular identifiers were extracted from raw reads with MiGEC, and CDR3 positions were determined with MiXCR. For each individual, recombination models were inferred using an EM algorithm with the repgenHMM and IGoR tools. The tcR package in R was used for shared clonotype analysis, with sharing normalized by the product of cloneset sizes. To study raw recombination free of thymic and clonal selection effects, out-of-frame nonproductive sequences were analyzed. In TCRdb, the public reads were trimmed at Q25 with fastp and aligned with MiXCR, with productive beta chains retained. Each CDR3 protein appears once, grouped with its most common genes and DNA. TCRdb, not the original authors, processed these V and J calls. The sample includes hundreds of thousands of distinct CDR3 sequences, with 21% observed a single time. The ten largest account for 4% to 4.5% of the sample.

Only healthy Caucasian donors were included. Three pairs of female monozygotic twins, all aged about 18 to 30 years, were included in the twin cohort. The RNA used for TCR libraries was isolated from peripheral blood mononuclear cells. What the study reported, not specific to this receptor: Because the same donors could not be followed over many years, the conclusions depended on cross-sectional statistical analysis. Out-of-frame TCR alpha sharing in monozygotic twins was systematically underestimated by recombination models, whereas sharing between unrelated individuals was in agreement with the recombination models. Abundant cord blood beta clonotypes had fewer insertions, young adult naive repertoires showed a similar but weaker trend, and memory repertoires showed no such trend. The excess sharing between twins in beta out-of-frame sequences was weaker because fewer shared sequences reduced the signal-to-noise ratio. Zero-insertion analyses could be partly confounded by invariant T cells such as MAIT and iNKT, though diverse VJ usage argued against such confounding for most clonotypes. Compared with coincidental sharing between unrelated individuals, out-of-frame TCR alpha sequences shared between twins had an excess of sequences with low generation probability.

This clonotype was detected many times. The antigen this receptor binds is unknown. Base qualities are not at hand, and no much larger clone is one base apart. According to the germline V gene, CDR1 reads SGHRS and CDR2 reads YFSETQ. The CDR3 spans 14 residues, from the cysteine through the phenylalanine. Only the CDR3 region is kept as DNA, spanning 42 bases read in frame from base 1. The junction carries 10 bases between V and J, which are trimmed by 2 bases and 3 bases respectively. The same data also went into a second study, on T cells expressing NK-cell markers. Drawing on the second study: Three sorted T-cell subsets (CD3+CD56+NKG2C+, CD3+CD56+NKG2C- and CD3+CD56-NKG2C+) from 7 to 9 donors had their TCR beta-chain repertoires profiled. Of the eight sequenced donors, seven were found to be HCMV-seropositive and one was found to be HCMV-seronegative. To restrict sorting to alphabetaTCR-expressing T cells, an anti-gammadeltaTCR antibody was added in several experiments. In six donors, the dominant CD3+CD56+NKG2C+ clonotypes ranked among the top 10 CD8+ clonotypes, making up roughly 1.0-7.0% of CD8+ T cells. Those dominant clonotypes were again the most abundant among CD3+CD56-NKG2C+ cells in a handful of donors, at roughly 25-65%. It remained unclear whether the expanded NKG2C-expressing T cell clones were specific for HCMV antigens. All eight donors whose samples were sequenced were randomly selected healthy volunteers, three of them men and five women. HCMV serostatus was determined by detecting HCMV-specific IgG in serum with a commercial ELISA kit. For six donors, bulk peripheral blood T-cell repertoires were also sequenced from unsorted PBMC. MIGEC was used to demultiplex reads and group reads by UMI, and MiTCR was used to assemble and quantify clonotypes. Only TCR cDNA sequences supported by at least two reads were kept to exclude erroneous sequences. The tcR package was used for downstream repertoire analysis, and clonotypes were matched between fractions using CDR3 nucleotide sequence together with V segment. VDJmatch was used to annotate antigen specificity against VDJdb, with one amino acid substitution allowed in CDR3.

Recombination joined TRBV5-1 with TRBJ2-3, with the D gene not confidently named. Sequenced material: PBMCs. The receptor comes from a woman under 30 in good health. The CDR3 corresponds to CASSFMGSTDTQYF. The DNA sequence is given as TGCGCCAGCAGCTTTATGGGCAGTACAGATACGCAGTATTTT.